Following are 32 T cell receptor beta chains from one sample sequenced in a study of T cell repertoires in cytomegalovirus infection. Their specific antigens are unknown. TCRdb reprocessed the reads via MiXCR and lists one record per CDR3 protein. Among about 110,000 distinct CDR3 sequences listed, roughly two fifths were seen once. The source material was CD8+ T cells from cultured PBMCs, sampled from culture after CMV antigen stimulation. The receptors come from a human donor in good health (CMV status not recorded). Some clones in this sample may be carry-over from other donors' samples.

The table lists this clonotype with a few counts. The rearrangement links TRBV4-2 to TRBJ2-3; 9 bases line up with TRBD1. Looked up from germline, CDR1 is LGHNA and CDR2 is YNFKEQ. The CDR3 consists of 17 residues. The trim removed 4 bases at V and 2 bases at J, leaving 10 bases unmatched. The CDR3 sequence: CASSPRRTGDDTDTQYF. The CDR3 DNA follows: TGTGCCAGCAGCCCTAGGAGGACAGGGGACGACACAGATACGCAGTATTTT.

The CDR3 reads CASSPRTVPYNEQFF. Here the CDR3 DNA reads TGTGCCAGCAGCCCAAGGACTGTCCCCTACAATGAGCAGTTCTTC. The rearrangement uses TRBV5-8 and TRBJ2-1; D is perhaps TRBD2 (5 bases). Germline V lookup: CDR1 SGHTS, CDR2 YDEGEE. Trimming took off 4 bases at V and 2 bases at J, with 13 bases between the two ends. This CDR3 has 15 residues.

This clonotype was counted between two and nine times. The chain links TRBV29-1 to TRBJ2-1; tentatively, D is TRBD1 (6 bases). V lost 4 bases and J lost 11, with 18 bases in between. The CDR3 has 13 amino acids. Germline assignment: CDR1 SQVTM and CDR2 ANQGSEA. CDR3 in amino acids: CSVVSPTGTQQFF. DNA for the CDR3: TGCAGCGTTGTCTCGCCAACAGGGACGCAGCAGTTCTTC.

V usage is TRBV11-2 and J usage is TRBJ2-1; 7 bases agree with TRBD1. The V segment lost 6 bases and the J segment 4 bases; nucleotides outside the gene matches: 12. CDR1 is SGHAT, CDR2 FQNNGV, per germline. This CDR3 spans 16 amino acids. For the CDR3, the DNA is TGTGCCAGCAGGCCGACCGGGACAGCCACATACAATGAGCAGTTCTTC. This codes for CASRPTGTATYNEQFF.

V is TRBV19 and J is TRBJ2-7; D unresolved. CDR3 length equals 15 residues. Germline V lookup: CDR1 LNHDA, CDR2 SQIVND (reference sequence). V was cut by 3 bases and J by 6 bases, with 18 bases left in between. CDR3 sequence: CASSIRAEMIFEQYF. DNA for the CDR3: TGTGCCAGTAGTATTAGGGCGGAGATGATTTTCGAGCAGTACTTC.

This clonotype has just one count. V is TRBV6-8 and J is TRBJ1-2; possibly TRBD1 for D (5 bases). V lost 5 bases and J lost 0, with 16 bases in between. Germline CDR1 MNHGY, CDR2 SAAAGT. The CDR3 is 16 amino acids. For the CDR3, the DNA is TGTGCCAGCAGTACCCCGAGGCAGGGCTCTAACTATGGCTACACCTTC. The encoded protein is CASSTPRQGSNYGYTF.

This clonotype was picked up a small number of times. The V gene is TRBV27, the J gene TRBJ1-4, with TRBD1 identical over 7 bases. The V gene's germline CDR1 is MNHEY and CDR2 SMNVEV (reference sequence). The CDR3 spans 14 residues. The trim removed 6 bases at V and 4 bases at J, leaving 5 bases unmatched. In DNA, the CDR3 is TGTGCCAGCAGACCGACAGGGTTTAATGAAAAACTGTTTTTT. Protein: CASRPTGFNEKLFF.

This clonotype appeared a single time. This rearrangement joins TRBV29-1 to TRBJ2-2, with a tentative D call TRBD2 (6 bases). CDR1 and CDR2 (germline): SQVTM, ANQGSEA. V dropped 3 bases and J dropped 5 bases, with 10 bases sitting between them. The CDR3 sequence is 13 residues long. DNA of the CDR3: TGCAGCGTTGATGGTGGGGGGACCGGGGAGCTGTTTTTT. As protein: CSVDGGGTGELFF.

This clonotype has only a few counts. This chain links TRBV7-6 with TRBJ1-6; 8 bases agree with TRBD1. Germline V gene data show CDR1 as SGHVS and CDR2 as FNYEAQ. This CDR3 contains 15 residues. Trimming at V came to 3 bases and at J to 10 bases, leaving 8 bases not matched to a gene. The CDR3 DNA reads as TGTGCCAGCAGCTTCCAGGGGGCGGACGTCTCACCCCTCCACTTT. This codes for CASSFQGADVSPLHF.

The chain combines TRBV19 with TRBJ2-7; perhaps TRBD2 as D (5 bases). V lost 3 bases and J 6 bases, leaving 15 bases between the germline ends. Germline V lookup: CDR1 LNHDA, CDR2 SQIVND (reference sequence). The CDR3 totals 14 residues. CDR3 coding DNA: TGTGCCAGTAGTATTCTCGGACTTCTCAGCGAGCAGTACTTC. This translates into CASSILGLLSEQYF.

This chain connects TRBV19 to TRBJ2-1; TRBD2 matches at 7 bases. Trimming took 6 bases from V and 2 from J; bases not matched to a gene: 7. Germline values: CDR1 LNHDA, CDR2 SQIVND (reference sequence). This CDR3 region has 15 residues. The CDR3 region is CASRARTRTYNEQFF. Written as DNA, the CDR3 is TGTGCCAGTAGAGCCCGGACTAGAACCTACAATGAGCAGTTCTTC.

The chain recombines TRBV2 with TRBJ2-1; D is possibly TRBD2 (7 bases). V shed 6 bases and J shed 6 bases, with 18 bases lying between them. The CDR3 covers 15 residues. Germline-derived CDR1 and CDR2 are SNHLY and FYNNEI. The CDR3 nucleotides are TGTGCCAGCAGACTTGAACGGGGGGCGGGCAATGAGCAGTTCTTC. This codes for CASRLERGAGNEQFF.

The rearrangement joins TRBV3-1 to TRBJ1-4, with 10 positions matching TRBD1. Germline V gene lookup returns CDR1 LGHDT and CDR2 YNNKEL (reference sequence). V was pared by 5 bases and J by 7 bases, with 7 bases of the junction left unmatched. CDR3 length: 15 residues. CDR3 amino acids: CASSYTGTGAEKLFF. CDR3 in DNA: TGTGCCAGCAGCTATACCGGGACAGGGGCTGAAAAACTGTTTTTT.

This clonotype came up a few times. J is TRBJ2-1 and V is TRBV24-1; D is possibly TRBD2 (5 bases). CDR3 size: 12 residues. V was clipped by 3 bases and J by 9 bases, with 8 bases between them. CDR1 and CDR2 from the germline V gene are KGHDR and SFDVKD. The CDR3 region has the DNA TGTGCCACCAGTGATCGGACTGTTGAGCAGTTCTTC. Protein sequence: CATSDRTVEQFF.

This CDR3 is CASSSPLRPHNEQFF. The DNA for the CDR3 is TGTGCCAGCAGTTCCCCCTTAAGGCCCCACAATGAGCAGTTCTTC. V is TRBV27 and J is TRBJ2-1; no definite D call. V dropped 4 bases and J dropped 5 bases, with 15 bases sitting between them. Per germline, CDR1 MNHEY and CDR2 SMNVEV (reference sequence). The CDR3 runs to 15 residues.

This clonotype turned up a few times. The CDR3 loop reads CASSLPGGGQPQHF. CDR3 DNA sequence: TGTGCCAGCAGTTTACCCGGCGGGGGGCAGCCCCAGCATTTT. The chain combines TRBV12-3 or TRBV12-4 with TRBJ1-5; the D gene is possibly TRBD1 (5 bases). The CDR3 runs 14 residues. V was cut by 2 bases and J by 7 bases, with 12 bases left in between.

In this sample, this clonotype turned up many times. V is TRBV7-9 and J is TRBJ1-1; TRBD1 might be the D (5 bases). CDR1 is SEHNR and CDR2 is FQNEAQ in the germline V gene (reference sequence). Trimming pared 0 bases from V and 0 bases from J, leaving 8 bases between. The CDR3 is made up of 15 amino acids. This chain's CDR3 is CASSLAGAMNTEAFF. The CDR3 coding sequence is TGTGCCAGCAGCTTAGCTGGGGCCATGAACACTGAAGCTTTCTTT.

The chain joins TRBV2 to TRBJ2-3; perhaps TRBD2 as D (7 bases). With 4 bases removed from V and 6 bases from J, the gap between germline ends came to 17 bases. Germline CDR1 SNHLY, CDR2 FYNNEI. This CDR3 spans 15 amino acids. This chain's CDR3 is CASSGGGRTPDTQYF. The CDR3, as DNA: TGTGCCAGCAGTGGGGGGGGGCGAACGCCGGATACGCAGTATTTT.

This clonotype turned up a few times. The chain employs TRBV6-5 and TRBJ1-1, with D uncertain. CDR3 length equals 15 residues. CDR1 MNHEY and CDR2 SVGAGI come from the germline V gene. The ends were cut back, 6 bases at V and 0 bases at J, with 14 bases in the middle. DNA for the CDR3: TGTGCCAGCAGGTCTCTACGGAAAGTGAACACTGAAGCTTTCTTT. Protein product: CASRSLRKVNTEAFF.

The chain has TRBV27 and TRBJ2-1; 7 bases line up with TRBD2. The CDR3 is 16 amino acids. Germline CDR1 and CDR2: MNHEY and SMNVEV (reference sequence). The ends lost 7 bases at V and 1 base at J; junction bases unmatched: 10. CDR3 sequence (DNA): TGTGCCAGCAAAATTCTCGGGGGGATATCCTACAATGAGCAGTTCTTC. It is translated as CASKILGGISYNEQFF.

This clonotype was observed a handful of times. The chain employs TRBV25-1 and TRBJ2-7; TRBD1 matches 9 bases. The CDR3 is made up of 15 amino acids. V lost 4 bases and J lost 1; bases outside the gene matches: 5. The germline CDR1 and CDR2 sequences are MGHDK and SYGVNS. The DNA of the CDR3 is TGTGCCAGCAGTGTTTCCGGGACAGGGTCCTACGAGCAGTACTTC. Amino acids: CASSVSGTGSYEQYF.

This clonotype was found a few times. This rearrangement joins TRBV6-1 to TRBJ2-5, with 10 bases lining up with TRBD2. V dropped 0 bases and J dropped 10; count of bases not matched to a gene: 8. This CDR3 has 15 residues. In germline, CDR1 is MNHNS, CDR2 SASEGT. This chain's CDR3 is CASSEAGLAARGQYF. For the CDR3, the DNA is TGTGCCAGCAGTGAAGCCGGACTAGCGGCGCGGGGCCAGTACTTC.

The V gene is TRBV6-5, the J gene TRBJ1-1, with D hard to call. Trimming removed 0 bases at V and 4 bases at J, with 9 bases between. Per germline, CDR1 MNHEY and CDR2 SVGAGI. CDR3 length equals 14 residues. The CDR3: CASSYSGFGTEAFF. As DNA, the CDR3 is TGTGCCAGCAGTTACTCGGGGTTTGGCACTGAAGCTTTCTTT.

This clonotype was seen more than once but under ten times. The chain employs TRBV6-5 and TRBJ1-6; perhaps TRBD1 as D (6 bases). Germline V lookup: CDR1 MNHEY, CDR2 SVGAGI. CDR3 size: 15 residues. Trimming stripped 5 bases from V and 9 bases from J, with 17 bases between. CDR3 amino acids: CASSGLSGALSPLHF. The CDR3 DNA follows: TGTGCCAGCAGTGGTCTCTCAGGGGCCCTTTCACCCCTCCACTTT.

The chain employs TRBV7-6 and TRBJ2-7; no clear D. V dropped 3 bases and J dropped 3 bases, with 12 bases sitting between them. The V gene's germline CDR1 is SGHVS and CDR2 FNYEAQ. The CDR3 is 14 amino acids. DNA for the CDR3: TGTGCCAGCAGCTTTAGTGGCGAAATCTACGAGCAGTACTTC. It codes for CASSFSGEIYEQYF.

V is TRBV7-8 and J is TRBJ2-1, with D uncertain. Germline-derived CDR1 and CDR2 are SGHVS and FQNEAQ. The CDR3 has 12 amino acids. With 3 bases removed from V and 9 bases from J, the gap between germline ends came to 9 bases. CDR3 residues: CASSFELGEQFF. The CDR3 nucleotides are TGTGCCAGCAGCTTTGAATTGGGTGAGCAGTTCTTC.

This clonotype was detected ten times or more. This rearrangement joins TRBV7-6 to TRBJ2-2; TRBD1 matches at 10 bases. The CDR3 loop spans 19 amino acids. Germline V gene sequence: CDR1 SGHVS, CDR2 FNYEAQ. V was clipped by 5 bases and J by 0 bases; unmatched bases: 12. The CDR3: CASSLPGQGSPSNTGELFF. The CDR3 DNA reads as TGTGCCAGCAGCCTCCCGGGACAGGGGAGCCCGTCGAACACCGGGGAGCTGTTTTTT.

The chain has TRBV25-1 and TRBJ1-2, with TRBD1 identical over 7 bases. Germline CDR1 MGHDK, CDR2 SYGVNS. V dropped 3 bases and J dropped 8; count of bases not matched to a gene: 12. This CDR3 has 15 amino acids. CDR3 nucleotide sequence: TGTGCCAGCAGTGATCCCCTGACAGGGAATAAAGGCTACACCTTC. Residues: CASSDPLTGNKGYTF.

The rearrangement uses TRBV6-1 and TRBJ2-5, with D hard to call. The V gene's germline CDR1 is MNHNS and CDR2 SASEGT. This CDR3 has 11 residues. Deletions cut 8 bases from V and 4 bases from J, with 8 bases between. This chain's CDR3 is CASLSAETQYF. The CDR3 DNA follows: TGTGCCAGCCTCTCCGCAGAGACCCAGTACTTC.

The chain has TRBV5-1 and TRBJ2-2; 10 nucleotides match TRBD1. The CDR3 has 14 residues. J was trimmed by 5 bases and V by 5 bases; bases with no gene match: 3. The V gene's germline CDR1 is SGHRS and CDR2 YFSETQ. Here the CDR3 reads CASRGTGETGELFF. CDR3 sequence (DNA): TGCGCCAGCAGGGGGACAGGGGAGACCGGGGAGCTGTTTTTT.

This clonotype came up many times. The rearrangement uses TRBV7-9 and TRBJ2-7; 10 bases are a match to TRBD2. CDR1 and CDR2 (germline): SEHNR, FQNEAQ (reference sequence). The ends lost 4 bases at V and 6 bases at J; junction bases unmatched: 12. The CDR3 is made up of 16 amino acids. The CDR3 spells CASSSAGTSVGFEQYF. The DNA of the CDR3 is TGTGCCAGCAGCTCAGCCGGGACTAGCGTGGGGTTCGAGCAGTACTTC.

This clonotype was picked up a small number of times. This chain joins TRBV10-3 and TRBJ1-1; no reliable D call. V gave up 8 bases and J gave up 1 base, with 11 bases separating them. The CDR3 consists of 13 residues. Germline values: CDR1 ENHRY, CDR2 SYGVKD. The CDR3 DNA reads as TGTGCCATCTGGGGAGGCGGGAACACTGAAGCTTTCTTT. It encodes CAIWGGGNTEAFF.